Listed below are T cell receptor beta chains from one sample, sequenced in a study of shared clonotypes between healthy human individuals. This table comes from immunoSEQ multiplex PCR, and its TCRdb copy is limited to in-frame clones, with some not included. Altogether 2,500,000 or so clones are present, under 95% being singletons, with the ten largest covering around 0.38%. The sequenced sample was naive CD4+ T cells from PBMCs. These receptors all come from a man aged 18 to 35 in good health. Some clones in this sample may be carry-over from other donors' samples. Each CDR3 is given with its conserved first and last residue. The D gene is left open where the match is weak. Size is stated for part of the rows, as once, few or many counts, or as a class when the clone is expanded.

d_call: .; j_call: TRBJ2-7; v_call: TRBV30; clone_size: .; cdr3_aa: CAWSVLGIGQYF; cdr3_nt: TGTGCCTGGAGTGTTTTGGGGATCGGGCAGTACTTC
d_call: TRBD2; j_call: TRBJ2-3; v_call: TRBV5-1; clone_size: .; cdr3_aa: CASSLPGTSGRGGDTQYF; cdr3_nt: TGCGCCAGCAGCTTACCCGGGACTAGCGGGAGAGGGGGAGATACGCAGTATTTT
d_call: TRBD2; j_call: TRBJ2-1; v_call: TRBV19; clone_size: .; cdr3_aa: CASRSGASGTNEQFF; cdr3_nt: TGTGCCAGTAGGAGCGGGGCTAGCGGGACTAATGAGCAGTTCTTC
d_call: .; j_call: TRBJ2-1; v_call: TRBV4-2; clone_size: .; cdr3_aa: CASSRSRRWVNEQFF; cdr3_nt: TGTGCCAGCAGCCGGTCAAGACGGTGGGTGAATGAGCAGTTCTTC
d_call: .; j_call: TRBJ1-2; v_call: TRBV7-2; clone_size: .; cdr3_aa: CASSQSAGGFSNYGYTF; cdr3_nt: TGTGCCAGCAGCCAGAGTGCCGGGGGGTTCAGTAACTATGGCTACACCTTC
d_call: .; j_call: TRBJ2-1; v_call: TRBV29-1; clone_size: .; cdr3_aa: CSVRSSGPDEQFF; cdr3_nt: TGCAGCGTCCGGTCGTCGGGGCCCGATGAGCAGTTCTTC
d_call: TRBD1; j_call: TRBJ2-7; v_call: TRBV10-3; clone_size: .; cdr3_aa: CATTAGTGWSEQYF; cdr3_nt: TGTGCCACGACGGCCGGGACAGGGTGGTCCGAGCAGTACTTC
d_call: .; j_call: TRBJ2-1; v_call: TRBV25-1; clone_size: once; cdr3_aa: CASSDIDGGQFF; cdr3_nt: TGTGCCAGCAGCGACATCGATGGGGGGCAGTTCTTC
d_call: .; j_call: TRBJ1-5; v_call: TRBV25-1; clone_size: .; cdr3_aa: CASSPGQGFHSNQPQHF; cdr3_nt: TGTGCCAGCAGTCCGGGGCAGGGCTTCCATAGCAATCAGCCCCAGCATTTT
d_call: .; j_call: TRBJ1-5; v_call: TRBV6-5; clone_size: .; cdr3_aa: CASSYDGGSNQPQHF; cdr3_nt: TGTGCCAGCAGTTACGACGGGGGTAGCAATCAGCCCCAGCATTTT
d_call: .; j_call: TRBJ1-1; v_call: TRBV7-9; clone_size: once; cdr3_aa: CASSSQGIFPEAFF; cdr3_nt: TGTGCCAGCAGCTCACAGGGCATCTTCCCTGAAGCTTTCTTT
d_call: .; j_call: TRBJ1-1; v_call: TRBV2; clone_size: .; cdr3_aa: CASSDQGNTEAFF; cdr3_nt: TGTGCCAGCAGTGACCAGGGTAACACTGAAGCTTTCTTT
d_call: .; j_call: TRBJ1-2; v_call: TRBV6-6; clone_size: .; cdr3_aa: CASSYDGERYGYTF; cdr3_nt: TGTGCCAGCAGTTACGACGGGGAGAGATATGGCTACACCTTC
d_call: .; j_call: TRBJ1-1; v_call: TRBV6-5; clone_size: few; cdr3_aa: CASSLSGMDTEAFF; cdr3_nt: TGTGCCAGCAGTCTCAGCGGTATGGACACTGAAGCTTTCTTT
d_call: .; j_call: TRBJ1-1; v_call: TRBV5-8; clone_size: .; cdr3_aa: CASSLVAARPEAFF; cdr3_nt: TGTGCCAGCAGCTTGGTAGCAGCTCGGCCTGAAGCTTTCTTT
d_call: .; j_call: TRBJ2-7; v_call: TRBV6-1; clone_size: once; cdr3_aa: CATIVVFSYEQYF; cdr3_nt: TGTGCCACGATCGTGGTTTTCTCCTACGAGCAGTACTTC
d_call: TRBD2; j_call: TRBJ2-5; v_call: TRBV5-6; clone_size: .; cdr3_aa: CASSSGTSDQETQYF; cdr3_nt: TGTGCCAGCAGCTCGGGGACTAGCGACCAAGAGACCCAGTACTTC
d_call: .; j_call: TRBJ1-2; v_call: TRBV6-4; clone_size: .; cdr3_aa: CASSDSTAYGYTF; cdr3_nt: TGTGCCAGCAGTGACAGCACAGCCTATGGCTACACCTTC
d_call: TRBD1; j_call: TRBJ1-5; v_call: TRBV18; clone_size: .; cdr3_aa: CASSLGTVGSNQPQHF; cdr3_nt: TGTGCCAGCTCACTCGGGACAGTTGGCAGCAATCAGCCCCAGCATTTT
d_call: .; j_call: TRBJ1-3; v_call: TRBV9; clone_size: .; cdr3_aa: CASSVGVFGNTIYF; cdr3_nt: TGTGCCAGCAGCGTAGGAGTATTCGGAAACACCATATATTTT
d_call: TRBD1; j_call: TRBJ2-2; v_call: TRBV5-1; clone_size: few; cdr3_aa: CASSLARPGTGRTGELFF; cdr3_nt: TGCGCCAGCAGCTTGGCCAGACCCGGGACAGGGCGCACCGGGGAGCTGTTTTTT
d_call: TRBD1; j_call: TRBJ1-2; v_call: TRBV7-9; clone_size: .; cdr3_aa: CASSSDRGLGYGYTF; cdr3_nt: TGTGCCAGCAGCTCGGACAGGGGGCTGGGTTATGGCTACACCTTC
d_call: .; j_call: TRBJ2-2; v_call: TRBV5-1; clone_size: .; cdr3_aa: CASSLMSRNTGELFF; cdr3_nt: TGCGCCAGCAGCTTGATGTCGAGGAACACCGGGGAGCTGTTTTTT
d_call: .; j_call: TRBJ1-1; v_call: TRBV28; clone_size: .; cdr3_aa: CASSFLKNTEAFF; cdr3_nt: TGTGCCAGCAGTTTCCTCAAGAACACTGAAGCTTTCTTT
d_call: .; j_call: TRBJ2-6; v_call: TRBV28; clone_size: .; cdr3_aa: CASSLSWASGANVLTF; cdr3_nt: TGTGCCAGCAGTTTGTCGTGGGCCTCTGGGGCCAACGTCCTGACTTTC
d_call: .; j_call: TRBJ2-2; v_call: TRBV28; clone_size: .; cdr3_aa: CASSLAWQTNTGELFF; cdr3_nt: TGTGCCAGCAGTTTAGCTTGGCAGACGAACACCGGGGAGCTGTTTTTT
d_call: TRBD2; j_call: TRBJ2-3; v_call: TRBV5-5; clone_size: .; cdr3_aa: CASPHPGGLSTDTQYF; cdr3_nt: TGTGCCAGCCCCCACCCGGGGGGGCTTAGCACAGATACGCAGTATTTT
d_call: TRBD1; j_call: TRBJ1-5; v_call: TRBV28; clone_size: .; cdr3_aa: CASSRTGRNQPQHF; cdr3_nt: TGTGCCAGCAGTCGGACAGGGCGGAATCAGCCCCAGCATTTT